This paragraph reports one T cell receptor beta chain. Antigen specificity is unknown. The PCR used 60 Vbeta and 13 Jbeta primers. Measured with immunoSEQ multiplex PCR; TCRdb has only the in-frame clones, and not every one. The sample yields 100,000 to 150,000 clones, roughly 79% seen once. These data come from a study of cytomegalovirus exposure and HLA in healthy donors. Findings and caveats of the study: At a 0.05 false discovery rate, a later analysis found about 17,000 TCR beta sequences to be associated with HLA alleles.

The receptor comes from a woman in her forties in good health and CMV-seronegative. Specimen: PBMCs.

The CDR3 here is CASSRLAGGTMSPDTQYF. The CDR3 DNA sequence: TGTGCCAGCAGTCGACTAGCGGGAGGTACGATGAGTCCAGATACGCAGTATTTT. The rearrangement links TRBV27 to TRBJ2-3; the match to TRBD2 covers 13 bases. Losses at the gene ends were 5 bases for V and 4 bases for J; bases not matched to a gene: 12. The germline gives CDR1 MNHEY, CDR2 SMNVEV (reference sequence). The CDR3 loop spans 18 amino acids.